The rows below give T cell receptor beta chains drawn from one sample of a study of blood T cell repertoires in COVID-19. Here immunoSEQ multiplex PCR was the method, and the copy in TCRdb shows in-frame clones only, minus some. The sample yields more than 100,000 clones, roughly 90% seen once. Source material: peripheral blood. These receptor sequences come from a man aged 35-49 years with acute or convalescent COVID-19. Each CDR3 is given with its conserved first and last residue. D genes are given only for firm matches. Expanded clones get a size class; other rows say once, few or many, or leave the size out.

CDR3	DNA	V	size	D	J
CASSPGGGTYEQYF	TGCGCCAGCAGCCCGGGAGGGGGGACCTACGAGCAGTACTTC	TRBV4-3	.	TRBD2	TRBJ2-7
CASTQWGQDGYTF	TGTGCCAGCACCCAGTGGGGGCAGGATGGCTACACCTTC	TRBV12-3/TRBV12-4	.	.	TRBJ1-2
CASSSDRGESEAFF	TGTGCCAGTAGTTCGGACAGGGGAGAATCTGAAGCTTTCTTT	TRBV19	.	TRBD1	TRBJ1-1
CATSLETGDTEAFF	TGTGCCACCAGCCTTGAAACAGGGGACACTGAAGCTTTCTTT	TRBV2	.	TRBD1	TRBJ1-1
CASSVAPPLAGGRSTGELFF	TGTGCCAGCAGCGTAGCTCCTCCTCTAGCGGGAGGGCGGAGCACCGGGGAGCTGTTTTTT	TRBV9	.	TRBD2	TRBJ2-2
CASSTQETQYF	TGTGCCAGTTCCACTCAAGAGACCCAGTACTTC	TRBV3-1/TRBV3-2	few	.	TRBJ2-5
CASSNGQNKNQPQHF	TGTGCCAGTAGTAACGGACAGAACAAGAATCAGCCCCAGCATTTT	TRBV19	.	.	TRBJ1-5
CASSLAPQGYTEAFF	TGTGCCAGCAGCTTAGCCCCGCAGGGGTACACTGAAGCTTTCTTT	TRBV7-2	.	.	TRBJ1-1
CASSSTSTDTQYF	TGTGCCAGCAGCTCTACCAGCACAGATACGCAGTATTTT	TRBV11-3	.	.	TRBJ2-3
CASSMLGDEQFF	TGTGCCAGTAGTATGCTGGGCGATGAGCAGTTCTTC	TRBV19	.	.	TRBJ2-1
CASSSQGNYGYTF	TGTGCCAGCAGCTCTCAGGGGAACTATGGCTACACCTTC	TRBV7-2	once	.	TRBJ1-2
CAWSYRADYGYTF	TGTGCCTGGAGCTACCGAGCGGACTATGGCTACACCTTC	TRBV30	.	.	TRBJ1-2
CASSLGAGVRNEQFF	TGTGCCAGCAGCTTAGGAGCGGGAGTACGAAATGAGCAGTTCTTC	TRBV7-9	few	TRBD2	TRBJ2-1
CASSPRGRDNEQFF	TGTGCCAGCAGCCCGCGGGGGAGGGACAATGAGCAGTTCTTC	TRBV5-5	.	TRBD2	TRBJ2-1
CASSAGQINTEAFF	TGTGCCAGCAGCGCCGGACAGATTAACACTGAAGCTTTCTTT	TRBV7-8	.	.	TRBJ1-1
CASSLASGGLNTEAFF	TGCGCCAGCAGCTTGGCTTCAGGGGGCTTGAACACTGAAGCTTTCTTT	TRBV5-1	.	TRBD1	TRBJ1-1
CASSPRGSGANVLTF	TGTGCCAGCAGCCCAAGGGGGTCTGGGGCCAACGTCCTGACTTTC	TRBV7-3	once	.	TRBJ2-6
CSVSLQGETQYF	TGCAGCGTTTCCCTACAGGGGGAGACCCAGTACTTC	TRBV29-1	.	TRBD1	TRBJ2-5
CASSQLGTGANYGYTF	TGTGCCAGCAGCCAACTAGGGACAGGGGCTAACTATGGCTACACCTTC	TRBV4-2	.	TRBD1	TRBJ1-2
CASSRGDRIYNEQFF	TGCGCCAGCAGTAGGGGGGACAGAATATACAATGAGCAGTTCTTC	TRBV5-1	.	.	TRBJ2-1
CASSPTGLNQPQHF	TGTGCCAGCAGTCCTACAGGATTGAATCAGCCCCAGCATTTT	TRBV2	.	.	TRBJ1-5
CASSESAGYVQYF	TGTGCCAGCAGTGAGTCGGCAGGGTACGTTCAGTACTTC	TRBV25-1	.	.	TRBJ2-4
CASSSDTEGSYGYTF	TGTGCCAGCAGCTCAGACACTGAGGGTAGCTATGGCTACACCTTC	TRBV7-9	.	.	TRBJ1-2
CASSQAGQGSFGQFF	TGTGCCAGCAGCCAAGCGGGACAGGGGTCGTTTGGGCAGTTCTTC	TRBV14	.	TRBD1	TRBJ2-1
CASSDLGWENYEQYF	TGTGCCAGCAGTGACCTAGGGTGGGAGAACTACGAGCAGTACTTC	TRBV2	.	.	TRBJ2-7
CASIFREGTEAFF	TGTGCCAGCATCTTCAGGGAGGGGACTGAAGCTTTCTTT	TRBV6-6	.	.	TRBJ1-1
CASSVEGSNTEAFF	TGTGCCAGCAGCGTAGAGGGGTCGAACACTGAAGCTTTCTTT	TRBV9	.	.	TRBJ1-1
CASSRTSGDSYEQYF	TGTGCCAGCAGCCGGACTAGCGGGGATTCCTACGAGCAGTACTTC	TRBV3-1/TRBV3-2	once	TRBD2	TRBJ2-7
CASSEIGGSNQPQHF	TGTGCCAGCAGTGAAATTGGGGGCTCCAATCAGCCCCAGCATTTT	TRBV6-1	.	.	TRBJ1-5
CASSRGGQGIYEQYF	TGTGCCAGCAGCCGAGGGGGACAGGGGATCTACGAGCAGTACTTC	TRBV7-8	.	TRBD1	TRBJ2-7
CASSFTTGGTQYF	TGTGCCAGCAGCTTTACGACCGGGGGGACCCAGTACTTC	TRBV5-4	.	.	TRBJ2-5
CASSLSDFASTDTQYF	TGTGCCAGCAGCTTATCAGACTTTGCTAGCACAGATACGCAGTATTTT	TRBV7-9	.	.	TRBJ2-3
CASRQGLGPQHF	TGTGCCAGTAGACAGGGGTTGGGGCCCCAGCATTTT	TRBV19	.	TRBD1	TRBJ1-5
CASSSDRSNEKLFF	TGTGCCAGCAGTTCCGACAGGTCTAATGAAAAACTGTTTTTT	TRBV27	.	.	TRBJ1-4
CATSRDHSGGNNEQFF	TGTGCCACCAGCAGAGATCATAGCGGGGGGAACAATGAGCAGTTCTTC	TRBV15	.	TRBD2	TRBJ2-1
CASSLEANYGYTF	TGTGCCAGCTCACTAGAAGCTAACTATGGCTACACCTTC	TRBV18	once	.	TRBJ1-2
CAWSTGTGFEQYF	TGTGCCTGGAGTACCGGGACAGGGTTCGAGCAGTACTTC	TRBV30	.	TRBD1	TRBJ2-7
CASSRVTGMWLDGYTF	TGTGCCAGCAGCCGGGTCACAGGTATGTGGCTCGATGGCTACACCTTC	TRBV7-2	.	.	TRBJ1-2
CASSPPSGGSGNTIYF	TGTGCCAGCAGCCCTCCCAGTGGAGGCTCTGGAAACACCATATATTTT	TRBV5-6	once	.	TRBJ1-3
CAWTRMNTEAFF	TGTGCCTGGACCAGGATGAACACTGAAGCTTTCTTT	TRBV30	.	.	TRBJ1-1
CASSFNWPPQETQYF	TGCGCCAGCAGCTTCAATTGGCCACCCCAAGAGACCCAGTACTTC	TRBV5-1	.	.	TRBJ2-5
CASTPGPRPYNEQFF	TGTGCCAGTACCCCTGGCCCCCGCCCCTACAATGAGCAGTTCTTC	TRBV19	.	.	TRBJ2-1
CASSEGQGYGQETQYF	TGTGCCAGCAGTGAGGGACAGGGATACGGTCAGGAGACCCAGTACTTC	TRBV2	few	TRBD1	TRBJ2-5
CASSPVTSSTDTQYF	TGTGCCAGCTCACCAGTGACTTCTAGCACAGATACGCAGTATTTT	TRBV18	.	.	TRBJ2-3
CASGWYSSGNTIYF	TGTGCCAGCGGTTGGTACAGCTCTGGAAACACCATATATTTT	TRBV2	.	.	TRBJ1-3
CASSQEAGYTGELFF	TGTGCCAGCAGCCAAGAAGCAGGGTACACCGGGGAGCTGTTTTTT	TRBV3-1/TRBV3-2	.	.	TRBJ2-2
CASHSGGGFSNQPQHF	TGTGCCAGTCACTCCGGAGGGGGCTTTAGCAATCAGCCCCAGCATTTT	TRBV19	few	TRBD1	TRBJ1-5
CAWSSLPSYGYTF	TGTGCCTGGTCTTCGCTACCCTCCTATGGCTACACCTTC	TRBV30	.	.	TRBJ1-2